These 22 T cell receptor beta chains share one sample of origin, sequenced in a study of technical replicates of blood from several donors. TCRdb's table, derived via immunoSEQ multiplex PCR, lists solely in-frame clones and lacks some. The data hold about 66,000 clones, with around 89% observed a single time. Sample: PBMCs. Receptors were obtained from a human donor in good health. Some clones in this sample may be carry-over from other donors' samples.

The chain uses TRBV9 and TRBJ2-2; 7 nucleotides align to TRBD2. The ends lost 2 bases at V and 5 bases at J; junction bases unmatched: 12. The CDR3 totals 17 residues. Looked up from germline, CDR1 is SGDLS and CDR2 is YYNGEE. The CDR3 spells CASSVMEGGGGTGELFF. In DNA form, the CDR3 reads TGTGCCAGCAGCGTGATGGAGGGAGGCGGGGGAACCGGGGAGCTGTTTTTT.

The rearrangement links TRBV11-3 to TRBJ2-2; TRBD2 is a possible D gene (6 bases). The V gene lost 6 bases and the J gene lost 7 bases, with 12 bases spanning the gap. The CDR3 is 13 amino acids. Per the germline V gene, CDR1 is SGHNT and CDR2 is YENEEA. The CDR3 sequence: CASSQEEGGELFF. CDR3 nucleotide sequence: TGTGCCAGCAGTCAAGAGGAGGGCGGGGAGCTGTTTTTT.

The sample holds one count of this clone. J is TRBJ1-3 and V is TRBV30; D is uncertain. The CDR3 is made up of 12 amino acids. CDR1 is GTSNPN, CDR2 SVGIG, per germline (reference sequence). V lost 4 bases, J lost 4 bases, and 8 bases lay in between. The chain's CDR3 is CAWTPGGNTIYF. CDR3 nucleotides: TGTGCCTGGACCCCGGGGGGAAACACCATATATTTT.

This clone came up once. This chain links TRBV5-1 with TRBJ2-3; tentative D call: TRBD1 (6 bases). CDR1 and CDR2 from the germline V gene are SGHRS and YFSETQ. The CDR3 runs 15 residues. Trimming removed 3 bases from V and 2 bases from J, with 13 bases in between. Here the CDR3 reads CASSSQTGFTDTQYF. CDR3 nucleotides: TGCGCCAGCAGCTCCCAGACAGGATTCACAGATACGCAGTATTTT.

The DNA for the CDR3 is TGTGCCAGCACGCGGGGGAACACTGAAGCTTTCTTT. Its protein product is CASTRGNTEAFF. The chain links TRBV7-8 to TRBJ1-1, with no clear D. CDR1 SGHVS and CDR2 FQNEAQ come from the germline V gene. The CDR3 is 12 amino acids. Trimming took 7 bases from V and 1 from J, leaving 7 bases between them.

The chain combines TRBV9 with TRBJ2-5; 15 bases match TRBD2. Germline CDR1 is SGDLS and CDR2 is YYNGEE. There are 17 residues in the CDR3. Losses at the gene ends were 5 bases for V and 2 bases for J; bases not matched to a gene: 7. CDR3 DNA: TGTGCCAGCAGTGCCGGGACTAGCGGGGGGACGCAAGAGACCCAGTACTTC. This sequence encodes CASSAGTSGGTQETQYF.

This clone came up once. V and J are TRBV18 and TRBJ2-5; D not resolved. The CDR3 is 14 amino acids. V lost 1 base to trimming and J lost 5 bases, with 11 bases between them. Germline V gene sequence: CDR1 KGHSH, CDR2 LQKENI. The CDR3 protein is CASSPLPGGETQYF. CDR3 DNA: TGTGCCAGCTCACCACTACCGGGTGGCGAGACCCAGTACTTC.

This chain joins TRBV5-3 and TRBJ1-2, with 7 bases identical to TRBD1. TRBV5-3 is sorted into the ORF group, with uncertain function. The CDR3 sequence is 15 residues long. Germline trimming cut 9 bases from V and 5 bases from J; bases unmatched to any gene: 16. The CDR3 here is CAMFPGDSKLYGYTF. In DNA, the CDR3 is TGTGCCATGTTTCCGGGGGACAGCAAACTTTATGGCTACACCTTC.

This chain uses TRBV6-5 with TRBJ2-7; 9 bases are a match to TRBD1. The CDR3 is made up of 14 amino acids. Germline V gene sequence: CDR1 MNHEY, CDR2 SVGAGI. V lost 6 bases to trimming and J lost 4 bases; unmatched junction nucleotides: 7. The CDR3: CASRPGTGNYEQYF. CDR3 DNA: TGTGCCAGCAGGCCCGGGACAGGGAATTACGAGCAGTACTTC.

The CDR3 protein is CSVRDRGSAKNIQYF. CDR3 DNA: TGCAGCGTTCGGGACAGGGGATCCGCCAAAAACATTCAGTACTTC. J is TRBJ2-4 and V is TRBV29-1, with 10 bases fitting TRBD1. Germline trimming cut 5 bases from V and 1 base from J; bases unmatched to any gene: 5. The CDR3 length is 15 residues. Germline CDR1 SQVTM, CDR2 ANQGSEA. Full variable domain (missing parts from reference TRBV29-1 and TRBJ2-4): SAVISQKPSRDICQRGTSLTIQCQVDSQVTMMFWYRQQPGQSLTLIATANQGSEATYESGFVIDKFPISRPNLTFSTLTVSNMSPEDSSIYLCSVRDRGSAKNIQYFGAGTRLSVL.

This chain uses TRBV28 with TRBJ1-2, with 8 nucleotides matching TRBD1. The CDR3 is 13 residues long. In germline, CDR1 is MDHEN, CDR2 SYDVKM. V lost 5 bases and J lost 8; bases outside the gene matches: 7. The DNA of the CDR3 is TGTGCCAGCAGTACTCGGACAGGGACCGGCTACACCTTC. It is translated as CASSTRTGTGYTF.

This sequence joins TRBV28 and TRBJ1-2; the D gene is possibly TRBD1 (5 bases). The CDR3 sequence is 18 residues long. With 6 bases removed from V and 0 bases from J, the gap between germline ends came to 23 bases. CDR1 is MDHEN and CDR2 is SYDVKM in the germline V gene. CDR3 nucleotide sequence: TGTGCCAGCAGCCGGGCGGGTGTGGGGGGAAGCGCTAACTATGGCTACACCTTC. It specifies CASSRAGVGGSANYGYTF.

The genes are TRBV19 and TRBJ1-4, with 11 bases lining up with TRBD1. In germline, CDR1 is LNHDA, CDR2 SQIVND (reference sequence). This CDR3 is 18 amino acids long. Unmatched junction bases numbered 10, after V lost 4 bases and J lost 3 bases. CDR3 protein: CASSTGTGGFSANEKLFF. DNA for the CDR3: TGTGCCAGTAGTACCGGGACAGGGGGGTTTTCGGCTAATGAAAAACTGTTTTTT.

This chain joins TRBV5-4 and TRBJ1-2; possible D gene TRBD1, 6 bases. V lost 4 bases and J 1 base, leaving 11 bases between the germline ends. Germline CDR1 SGHNT, CDR2 YYREEE (reference sequence). This CDR3 spans 14 amino acids. CDR3 loop: CASSLTGINYGYTF. The CDR3 DNA reads TGTGCCAGCAGCCTGACAGGAATTAACTATGGCTACACCTTC.

DNA for the CDR3: TGTGCCAGCAGCTTAGCAGGGAATGGGAGGGCAGATACGCAGTATTTT. Translation gives CASSLAGNGRADTQYF. The chain combines TRBV5-6 with TRBJ2-3; 7 bases fit TRBD2. V shed 2 bases and J 4 bases; nucleotides not matched to a gene: 10. CDR1 is SGHDT and CDR2 is YYEEEE in the germline V gene. The CDR3 totals 16 residues.

V is TRBV4-2 and J is TRBJ2-7; D may be TRBD1 (5 bases). This CDR3 region has 15 residues. The germline V and J ends were trimmed by 0 bases and 2 bases, with 11 bases remaining between them. Germline V gives CDR1 LGHNA, CDR2 YNFKEQ. The CDR3 reads CASSQDGREAYEQYF. The CDR3 DNA sequence: TGTGCCAGCAGCCAAGATGGCAGGGAAGCCTACGAGCAGTACTTC.

CDR3 nucleotide sequence: TGTGCCAGCAGCCGCGACAGGGGGTTCTCCAATGAGCAGTTCTTC. Translated: CASSRDRGFSNEQFF. The chain employs TRBV7-3 and TRBJ2-1; 9 bases map to TRBD1. The CDR3 extends over 15 amino acids. From germline, CDR1 is SGHTA and CDR2 FQGTGA. J was trimmed by 6 bases and V by 5 bases; bases with no gene match: 8. The full variable domain, completed using reference TRBV7-3 and TRBJ2-1, is GAGVSQTPSNKVTEKGKYVELRCDPISGHTALYWYRQSLGQGPEFLIYFQGTGAADDSGLPNDRFFAVRPEGSVSTLKIQRTERGDSAVYLCASSRDRGFSNEQFFGPGTRLTVL.

The chain carries TRBV18 and TRBJ2-7, with TRBD1 identical over 9 bases. Germline loops: CDR1 KGHSH, CDR2 LQKENI. The CDR3 loop spans 16 amino acids. V lost 6 bases to trimming and J lost 3 bases; unmatched junction nucleotides: 12. For the CDR3, the DNA is TGTGCCAGCTCCCGATTAGGACAGGGGCCTATCTACGAGCAGTACTTC. This translates into CASSRLGQGPIYEQYF.

The V gene is TRBV14, the J gene TRBJ2-3; 7 bases map to TRBD2. CDR3 length: 13 amino acids. V shed 7 bases, J shed 2 bases, and the junction held 3 bases outside the gene matches. The V gene's germline CDR1 is SGHDN and CDR2 FVKESK. CDR3 sequence reads: CASKSGNTDTQYF. Here the CDR3 DNA reads TGTGCCAGCAAGAGCGGGAACACAGATACGCAGTATTTT.

The V and J genes are TRBV9 and TRBJ2-3, with TRBD1 matching 12 bases. From germline, CDR1 is SGDLS and CDR2 YYNGEE. The V and J ends lost 0 bases and 3 bases, in that order; junction bases with no gene match: 5. The CDR3 covers 17 residues. CDR3 DNA: TGTGCCAGCAGCGTAGCTACGGGACAGGGGGCGACAGATACGCAGTATTTT. Encoded protein: CASSVATGQGATDTQYF.

J is TRBJ2-7 and V is TRBV10-3, with D tentatively TRBD2 (6 bases). Germline values: CDR1 ENHRY, CDR2 SYGVKD. CDR3 length: 13 residues. Deletions cut 8 bases from V and 7 bases from J, with 18 bases between. The CDR3 sequence: CAISGGALGEQYF. CDR3 DNA: TGTGCCATCTCGGGCGGGGCCTTGGGGGAGCAGTACTTC.

The J gene is TRBJ2-3, the V gene TRBV5-1, with TRBD2 matching over 8 bases. Germline V CDR1 and CDR2: SGHRS, YFSETQ. CDR3 length: 17 residues. After removal of 4 bases from V and 6 bases from J, the junction contained 16 bases not matched to a gene. The CDR3 DNA reads as TGCGCCAGCAGCATGACTATGGGGGGCCGCGGGGGGGATACGCAGTATTTT. Translation: CASSMTMGGRGGDTQYF.